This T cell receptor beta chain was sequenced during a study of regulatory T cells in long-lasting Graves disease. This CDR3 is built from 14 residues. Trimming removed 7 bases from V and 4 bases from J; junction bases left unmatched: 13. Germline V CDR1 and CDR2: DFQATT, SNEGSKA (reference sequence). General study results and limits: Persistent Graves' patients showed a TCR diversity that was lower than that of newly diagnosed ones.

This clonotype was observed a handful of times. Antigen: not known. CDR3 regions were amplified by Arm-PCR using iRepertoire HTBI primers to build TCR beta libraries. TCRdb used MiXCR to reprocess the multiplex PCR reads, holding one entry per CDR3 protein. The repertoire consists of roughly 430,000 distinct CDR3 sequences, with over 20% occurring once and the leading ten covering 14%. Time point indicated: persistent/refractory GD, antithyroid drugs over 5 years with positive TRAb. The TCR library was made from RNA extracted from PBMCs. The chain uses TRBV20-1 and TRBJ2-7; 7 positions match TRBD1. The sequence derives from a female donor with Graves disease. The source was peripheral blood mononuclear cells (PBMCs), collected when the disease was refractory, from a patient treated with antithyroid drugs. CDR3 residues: CSVLSDRAIYEQYF. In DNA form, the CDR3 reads TGCAGTGTACTGAGCGACAGGGCGATTTACGAGCAGTACTTC.